Below are 3 T cell receptor beta chains sequenced from a single sample in a study of shared clonotypes between healthy human individuals. Only in-frame clones appear in the TCRdb table, and some are missing; sequencing was by immunoSEQ multiplex PCR. The table shows under 130,000 clones, with around 71% occurring only once. The sample was memory CD8+ T cells sorted from blood. Subset of the sample: CD45RO+ cells pooled with CCR7-negative TemRA cells. The receptors originated from a woman in her twenties or thirties in good health.

There are a few counts of this clone. This chain uses TRBV28 with TRBJ1-5; D not resolved. The ends were cut back, 6 bases at V and 7 bases at J, with 16 bases in the middle. Germline V gives CDR1 MDHEN, CDR2 SYDVKM. The CDR3 contains 14 residues. The CDR3 DNA is TGTGCCAGCAGCCCGCCCCCCGGGGTCCAGCCCCAGCATTTT. Encoded protein: CASSPPPGVQPQHF. Full variable domain (missing parts from reference TRBV28 and TRBJ1-5): DVKVTQSSRYLVKRTGEKVFLECVQDMDHENMFWYRQDPGLGLRLIYFSYDVKMKEKGDIPEGYSVSREKKERFSLILESASTNQTSMYLCASSPPPGVQPQHFGDGTRLSIL.

This chain joins TRBV4-2 and TRBJ1-1, with TRBD1 as a possible D gene (5 bases). The CDR3 length is 15 residues. With 5 bases removed from V and 1 base from J, the gap between germline ends came to 14 bases. Germline V gene lookup returns CDR1 LGHNA and CDR2 YNFKEQ. Here the CDR3 DNA reads TGTGCCAGCAGCGTGACCGGGACCGAGAACACTGAAGCTTTCTTT. It specifies CASSVTGTENTEAFF.

The chain combines TRBV19 with TRBJ2-1; 15 bases match TRBD2. The V segment lost 5 bases and the J segment 8 bases; nucleotides outside the gene matches: 10. The germline gives CDR1 LNHDA, CDR2 SQIVND (reference sequence). The CDR3 has 17 amino acids. The chain's CDR3 is CASSFRGLAGGIDEQFF. CDR3 DNA: TGTGCCAGTAGTTTCCGGGGACTAGCGGGAGGTATCGATGAGCAGTTCTTC.